Sequencing of this T cell receptor beta chain was carried out in a study of molecular identifiers for immune sequencing clone quantification. With 0 bases clipped from V and 6 bases from J, the junction kept 5 bases outside the gene matches. Per germline, CDR1 MNHNY and CDR2 SVGAGI (reference sequence). The CDR3 has 15 amino acids. TCRdb reanalysed the PCR reads using MiXCR and keeps one entry per CDR3 protein. The table has around 460,000 distinct CDR3 sequences, about a quarter seen once; the top ten hold approximately 0.8%. This sequence originates from a human donor in good health. Some libraries in this study had Jurkat cell RNA spiked in. The chain employs TRBV6-6 and TRBJ2-1; TRBD2 agrees at 7 bases. The sample was naive CD8+ T cells from blood, with Jurkat cell RNA spiked in. The subset here: FACS-sorted CD8+CD4-CCR7+CD45RA+ naive T cells. The CDR3 loop is CASSYSISGGNEQFF. The CDR3 DNA reads as TGTGCCAGCAGTTACTCGATTTCGGGGGGCAATGAGCAGTTCTTC.